The 14 T cell receptor beta chains listed next were all sequenced from one sample in a study of CD4 T cells in relation to SARS-CoV-2 and coronaviruses. For these receptors, no antigen is known. CD4+ T cells from unexposed donors were obtained before the COVID-19 pandemic (2011-2018). The cells were cultured for under twelve days before CD4+ T cells were isolated. Some clones are missing from TCRdb's copy, which holds only in-frame ones; the method was immunoSEQ multiplex PCR. The sample shows approximately 20,000 clones, about 74% of them seen only once. The sample was CD4+ T cells from PBMCs, cultured in vitro. The receptors were sampled from a human donor in good health.

CDR3 sequence reads: CASSEAWGDTINQPQHF. As DNA, the CDR3 is TGTGCCAGCAGTGAAGCGTGGGGGGACACAATCAATCAGCCCCAGCATTTT. The rearrangement joins TRBV6-1 to TRBJ1-5; perhaps TRBD1 as D (6 bases). V lost 0 bases and J 3 bases, leaving 15 bases between the germline ends. The germline V gene encodes CDR1 MNHNS and CDR2 SASEGT. This CDR3 has 17 amino acids.

This rearrangement joins TRBV2 to TRBJ2-5; D is possibly TRBD2 (6 bases). Germline V lookup: CDR1 SNHLY, CDR2 FYNNEI. This CDR3 is built from 13 residues. The V gene lost 8 bases and the J gene lost 1 base, with 11 bases spanning the gap. CDR3 sequence reads: CASGGGFQETQYF. The CDR3 bases are TGTGCCAGCGGAGGAGGGTTCCAAGAGACCCAGTACTTC.

The V and J genes are TRBV6-6 and TRBJ1-3; 9 nucleotides agree with TRBD1. The CDR3 consists of 14 residues. The ends lost 6 bases at V and 3 bases at J; junction bases unmatched: 3. Germline CDR1 and CDR2: MNHNY and SVGAGI (reference sequence). CDR3 sequence reads: CASRMDRGGNTIYF. DNA of the CDR3: TGTGCCAGCAGAATGGACAGGGGTGGAAACACCATATATTTT.

V usage is TRBV7-3 and J usage is TRBJ2-1; D could derive from TRBD1 or TRBD2 (5 bases each). CDR3 length: 19 residues. With 5 bases removed from V and 2 bases from J, the gap between germline ends came to 25 bases. CDR1 and CDR2 from the germline V gene are SGHTA and FQGTGA. Here the CDR3 DNA reads TGTGCCAGCAGCCGTACCGGGACCCCCAGACCCCCCCCCTACAATGAGCAGTTCTTC. Translated, it gives CASSRTGTPRPPPYNEQFF.

V gene TRBV5-4 combines with J gene TRBJ2-2, with 11 nucleotides matching TRBD2. V was pared by 3 bases and J by 5 bases, with 6 bases of the junction left unmatched. The CDR3 has 16 residues. Germline CDR1 is SGHNT and CDR2 is YYREEE (reference sequence). The CDR3 is CASSSGLAGGTGELFF. In DNA form, the CDR3 reads TGTGCCAGCAGCTCCGGACTAGCGGGCGGGACCGGGGAGCTGTTTTTT.

This chain joins TRBV5-4 and TRBJ2-1, with 9 bases identical to TRBD2. The CDR3 is 16 amino acids. CDR1 and CDR2 from the germline V gene are SGHNT and YYREEE (reference sequence). The V gene end was trimmed by 4 bases and the J gene end by 0 bases; junction bases not matched to a gene: 5. CDR3 loop: CASSPTSGYSYNEQFF. CDR3 DNA sequence: TGTGCCAGCAGCCCCACTAGCGGGTACTCCTACAATGAGCAGTTCTTC.

The chain recombines TRBV15 with TRBJ1-6; TRBD1 agrees at 8 bases. This CDR3 is 16 amino acids long. The trim removed 3 bases at V and 4 bases at J, leaving 5 bases unmatched. Germline V gene data show CDR1 as LNHNV and CDR2 as YYDKDF (reference sequence). The CDR3 bases are TGTGCCACCAGCAGTGGTCGGACAGGGTATAATTCACCCCTCCACTTT. Protein: CATSSGRTGYNSPLHF.

This chain links TRBV3-1 (or the pseudogene TRBV3-2) with TRBJ1-1; unclear D gene. The CDR3 has 12 residues. The germline V and J ends were trimmed by 1 base and 8 bases, with 8 bases remaining between them. From germline, CDR1 is LGHDT and CDR2 YNNKEL (reference sequence). The DNA of the CDR3 is TGTGCCAGCAGCCAAGGTACTGGGGAAGCTTTCTTT. Translated, it gives CASSQGTGEAFF.

The rearrangement joins TRBV11-2 to TRBJ2-3, with D maybe TRBD1 (6 bases). The germline gives CDR1 SGHAT, CDR2 FQNNGV. Trimming cost V 0 bases and J 1 base, with 17 bases left between them. There are 18 residues in the CDR3. DNA of the CDR3: TGTGCCAGCAGCTTAGATCTTCCGAGGGGGAGTGGCACAGATACGCAGTATTTT. Translation gives CASSLDLPRGSGTDTQYF.

The genes are TRBV30 and TRBJ2-3; 12 bases match TRBD2. The CDR3 has 16 amino acids. The junction had 2 bases not matched to a gene; V was cut back by 0 bases and J by 1 base. Germline-derived CDR1 and CDR2 are GTSNPN and SVGIG (reference sequence). In nucleotides, the CDR3 is TGTGCCTGGAGTGTAGGGACTAGCGGGCGCACAGATACGCAGTATTTT. It specifies CAWSVGTSGRTDTQYF.

This chain links TRBV7-2 with TRBJ2-7, with D possibly TRBD1 on 5 matching bases. The V gene's germline CDR1 is SGHTA and CDR2 FQGNSA. V was pared by 3 bases and J by 3 bases, with 9 bases between. CDR3 size: 13 residues. The CDR3 DNA sequence: TGTGCCAGCAGCTTCAACAGGTACTACGAGCAGTACTTC. Translated, it gives CASSFNRYYEQYF. Drawing the rest from reference TRBV7-2 and TRBJ2-7, the complete variable domain is GAGVSQSPSNKVTEKGKDVELRCDPISGHTALYWYRQSLGQGLEFLIYFQGNSAPDKSGLPSDRFSAERTGGSVSTLTIQRTQQEDSAVYLCASSFNRYYEQYFGPGTRLTVT.

This chain connects TRBV30 to TRBJ2-1, with D uncertain. The V gene's germline CDR1 is GTSNPN and CDR2 SVGIG (reference sequence). Trimming took 3 bases from V and 7 from J, leaving 10 bases between them. There are 12 residues in the CDR3. The CDR3 nucleotides read TGTGCCTGGAGGCCTGGTATAAATGAGCAGTTCTTC. It specifies CAWRPGINEQFF.

The rearrangement links TRBV19 to TRBJ2-7; D could derive from TRBD1 or TRBD2 (5 bases each). Between the trimmed V and J ends, which lost 1 base and 0 bases, there was a span of 7 bases. The CDR3 consists of 14 residues. Germline V lookup: CDR1 LNHDA, CDR2 SQIVND (reference sequence). The DNA for the CDR3 is TGTGCCAGTAGTATAGTTGGGGGCTCCTACGAGCAGTACTTC. As protein: CASSIVGGSYEQYF. The whole variable domain, filled in from reference TRBV19 and TRBJ2-7, reads DGGITQSPKYLFRKEGQNVTLSCEQNLNHDAMYWYRQDPGQGLRLIYYSQIVNDFQKGDIAEGYSVSREKKESFPLTVTSAQKNPTAFYLCASSIVGGSYEQYFGPGTRLTVT.

The gene calls are TRBV10-3 and TRBJ1-6, with no clear D. Germline CDR1 ENHRY, CDR2 SYGVKD. The CDR3 totals 18 residues. Trimming removed 2 bases from V and 0 bases from J, with 14 bases in between. The CDR3 region is CAISELGKSSSYNSPLHF. CDR3 coding DNA: TGTGCCATCAGTGAGCTGGGCAAATCAAGCTCCTATAATTCACCCCTCCACTTT.